Below, 8 T cell receptor beta chains from the same sample are listed, as sequenced in a study of cytotoxic CD8 clonotypes in ibrutinib-treated CLL. Method: immunoSEQ multiplex PCR; TCRdb's copy keeps in-frame clones and lacks some. Here the sample spans about 200,000 clones, about 72% being singletons. The material sequenced was PBMCs, taken after 24 months of ibrutinib treatment. Every receptor here comes from a human donor with chronic lymphocytic leukemia.

V is TRBV2 and J is TRBJ1-5; 8 bases align to TRBD1. Per germline, CDR1 SNHLY and CDR2 FYNNEI. J lost 2 bases, V lost 5 bases, and 5 bases had no gene match. The CDR3 extends over 15 amino acids. CDR3 nucleotides: TGTGCCAGCAGTCAGGGGGCGTCGCGCAATCAGCCCCAGCATTTT. Protein product: CASSQGASRNQPQHF.

The sample holds a few counts of this clone. The rearrangement links TRBV5-1 to TRBJ2-3, with a possible D match to TRBD1 (6 bases). V lost 0 bases, J lost 1 base, and 12 bases lay in between. Germline V gives CDR1 SGHRS, CDR2 YFSETQ. CDR3 length: 16 amino acids. The CDR3 region is CASSLVGGDGTDTQYF. As DNA, the CDR3 is TGCGCCAGCAGCTTGGTTGGGGGCGATGGCACAGATACGCAGTATTTT.

This clone was seen just once. This chain uses TRBV5-1 with TRBJ2-7; no clear D gene. V lost 1 base, J lost 5 bases, and 10 bases lay in between. Germline lookup yields CDR1 SGHRS and CDR2 YFSETQ. This CDR3 spans 13 amino acids. The DNA for the CDR3 is TGCGCCAGCAGCTTGATGGGTTGGGACGAGCAGTACTTC. As protein: CASSLMGWDEQYF.

This sequence joins TRBV25-1 and TRBJ1-1, with D unclear. Germline V gives CDR1 MGHDK, CDR2 SYGVNS. The CDR3 has 15 amino acids. V was clipped by 1 base and J by 0 bases, with 9 bases between them. The CDR3 bases are TGTGCCAGCAGTGAATTCAGAGGAATGAACACTGAAGCTTTCTTT. It yields the protein CASSEFRGMNTEAFF.

This clone was counted only a few times. The CDR3 DNA is TGCGCCAGCAGCTTGGGACTAGCGGGCTCCCTGGAGACCCAGTACTTC. Translation gives CASSLGLAGSLETQYF. The V call is TRBV5-1, the J call TRBJ2-5, with 10 positions matching TRBD2. The germline CDR1 and CDR2 sequences are SGHRS and YFSETQ. The CDR3 extends over 16 amino acids. V lost 0 bases, J lost 5 bases, and 7 bases stayed unmatched.

The chain uses TRBV7-9 and TRBJ2-1, with 7 bases matching TRBD1. The trim removed 3 bases at V and 4 bases at J, leaving 6 bases unmatched. CDR1 is SEHNR, CDR2 FQNEAQ, per germline (reference sequence). There are 15 residues in the CDR3. CDR3 DNA: TGTGCCAGCAGCTTTGGGGGACAGAAGTACAATGAGCAGTTCTTC. It encodes CASSFGGQKYNEQFF.

The J gene is TRBJ2-1, the V gene TRBV4-3, with D uncertain. V shed 1 base and J shed 5 bases, with 15 bases lying between them. This CDR3 region has 16 residues. The germline V gene has CDR1 LGHNA and CDR2 YSLEER. The CDR3 loop reads CASSQGLFAGNNEQFF. The CDR3 nucleotides are TGCGCCAGCAGCCAAGGCCTTTTTGCTGGGAACAATGAGCAGTTCTTC.

The rearrangement uses TRBV5-8 and TRBJ2-1, with 11 bases lining up with TRBD2. The V segment lost 0 bases and the J segment 9 bases; nucleotides outside the gene matches: 11. Looked up from germline, CDR1 is SGHTS and CDR2 is YDEGEE. The CDR3 extends over 17 amino acids. The CDR3, as DNA: TGTGCCAGCAGCTTGGCGGGGCATAGCGGGAGGGCTAGTGAGCAGTTCTTC. It is translated as CASSLAGHSGRASEQFF. The variable domain in full, completed from reference TRBV5-8 and TRBJ2-1, reads EAGVTQSPTHLIKTRGQQATLRCSPISGHTSVYWYQQALGLGLQFLLWYDEGEERNRGNFPPRFSGRQFPNYSSELNVNALELEDSALYLCASSLAGHSGRASEQFFGPGTRLTVL.